This T cell receptor beta chain was recorded in a study of blood T cell repertoires in COVID-19. TCRdb's table, derived via immunoSEQ multiplex PCR, lists solely in-frame clones and lacks some. The sample contains just over 650,000 clones, about 90% of which appear only once. The CDR3 covers 16 residues. CDR1 is SGHVS and CDR2 is FNYEAQ in the germline V gene. The V and J ends lost 4 bases and 6 bases respectively, with 18 bases between them. The rearrangement joins TRBV7-6 to TRBJ1-4; D is ambiguous. The sequencing input was peripheral blood. This TCR derives from a woman aged 18-30 years with acute or convalescent COVID-19. The CDR3 protein is CASSSKSPGNHEKLFF. The DNA of the CDR3 is TGTGCCAGCAGCTCCAAATCCCCGGGAAACCATGAAAAACTGTTTTTT.